Listed here are 10 T cell receptor beta chains from one sample, sequenced in a study of human T cells and chemical hapten exposure. Whole blood, unfractionated, served as the material for total RNA extraction. TCRdb re-called the 5' RACE reads with MiXCR, one entry per CDR3 protein. The profile shows approximately 150,000 distinct CDR3 sequences, roughly 4% of them singletons. The receptors were sampled from a female donor in good health.

In its sample, this clonotype was seen many times. The chain combines TRBV27 with TRBJ2-3; 10 bases line up with TRBD2. With 4 bases clipped from V and 4 bases from J, the junction kept 5 bases outside the gene matches. The CDR3 totals 15 residues. Germline CDR1 MNHEY, CDR2 SMNVEV (reference sequence). The CDR3: CASSSSGGAADTQYF. The CDR3 region has the DNA TGTGCCAGCAGTTCCAGCGGGGGGGCGGCAGATACGCAGTATTTT.

This clonotype was seen a few times. For the CDR3, the DNA is TGTGCCAGCAGCACGTCCTTGTCACCCCTCCACTTT. It codes for CASSTSLSPLHF. The V and J genes are TRBV5-6 and TRBJ1-6, with D uncertain. The V end lost 4 bases, the J end lost 10 bases, and 9 bases lay between the germline ends. The length of the CDR3 is 12 residues. Looked up from germline, CDR1 is SGHDT and CDR2 is YYEEEE.

This clonotype was picked up a small number of times. The chain recombines TRBV2 with TRBJ1-4; D unresolved. Germline V gene lookup returns CDR1 SNHLY and CDR2 FYNNEI. This CDR3 is 12 amino acids long. With 8 bases removed from V and 10 bases from J, the gap between germline ends came to 14 bases. The CDR3 protein is CASASAFGKLFF. DNA for the CDR3: TGTGCCAGCGCGTCAGCCTTTGGAAAACTGTTTTTT.

This clonotype appeared many times. The genes are TRBV28 and TRBJ2-5, with D maybe TRBD2 (7 bases). The CDR3 sequence is 15 residues long. Trimming removed 4 bases from V and 9 bases from J, with 21 bases in between. Germline V gene sequence: CDR1 MDHEN, CDR2 SYDVKM. The CDR3 loop is CASSSLRGAPGSQYF. The CDR3 nucleotides read TGTGCCAGCAGTTCTCTACGGGGGGCCCCGGGGTCCCAGTACTTC.

Ten or more counts support this clonotype. This rearrangement joins TRBV4-2 to TRBJ2-5; the D gene is possibly TRBD2 (6 bases). CDR1 is LGHNA and CDR2 is YNFKEQ in the germline V gene. V lost 4 bases and J 5 bases, leaving 14 bases between the germline ends. This CDR3 has 14 residues. CDR3 sequence reads: CASSRRGLEETQYF. The CDR3, as DNA: TGTGCCAGCAGCCGTCGGGGGTTGGAGGAGACCCAGTACTTC.

Many counts were recorded for this clonotype. J is TRBJ2-1 and V is TRBV12-3 or TRBV12-4, with no clear D. The CDR3 is made up of 12 amino acids. Trimming took off 2 bases at V and 10 bases at J, with 9 bases between the two ends. The CDR3 nucleotides are TGTGCCAGCAGTTTACGCGACGGGGAGCAGTTCTTC. This translates into CASSLRDGEQFF.

This clonotype has ten or more counts. CDR3 DNA: TGCAGTGCTTCTCCGGGAATAGCGGGGGGACCGGCCCCCACAGATACGCAGTATTTT. Translating gives CSASPGIAGGPAPTDTQYF. The J gene is TRBJ2-3, the V gene TRBV20-1, with 10 bases aligning to TRBD2. CDR3 length equals 19 residues. CDR1 is DFQATT, CDR2 SNEGSKA, per germline (reference sequence). Trimming removed 5 bases from V and 2 bases from J; junction bases left unmatched: 19.

This clonotype has a count of ten or more. V gene TRBV9 combines with J gene TRBJ2-7, with TRBD1 matching 9 bases. Per germline, CDR1 SGDLS and CDR2 YYNGEE. V lost 3 bases and J lost 13; bases outside the gene matches: 8. This CDR3 is 12 amino acids long. The CDR3 is CASSAGQGVEYF. The CDR3 region has the DNA TGTGCCAGCAGCGCGGGACAGGGCGTTGAATACTTC.

On this clonotype itself: A read error is possible here, since a much larger clone lies one base away. The CDR3 spells CASSWASYGYTF. The CDR3 coding sequence is TGTGCCAGCAGCTGGGCCAGCTATGGCTACACCTTC. The V call is TRBV5-6, the J call TRBJ1-2, with D uncertain. Trimming took off 3 bases at V and 4 bases at J, with 7 bases between the two ends. Per the germline V gene, CDR1 is SGHDT and CDR2 is YYEEEE. This CDR3 has 12 amino acids.

This clonotype came up many times. J is TRBJ1-5 and V is TRBV12-3 or TRBV12-4, with D perhaps matching TRBD1 (5 bases). V was pared by 6 bases and J by 4 bases, with 10 bases between. This CDR3 spans 13 amino acids. CDR3 nucleotides: TGTGCCAGCAGGGTGACAGAAAATCAGCCCCAGCATTTT. Translation: CASRVTENQPQHF.